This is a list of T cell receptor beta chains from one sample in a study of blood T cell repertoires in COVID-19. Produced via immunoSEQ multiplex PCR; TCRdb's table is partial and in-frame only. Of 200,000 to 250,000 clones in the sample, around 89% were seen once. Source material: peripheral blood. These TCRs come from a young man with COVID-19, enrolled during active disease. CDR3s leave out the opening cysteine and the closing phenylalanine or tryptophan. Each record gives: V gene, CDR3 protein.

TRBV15	ATSREGNRGNEQF
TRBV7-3	ASSLTLTRKDEQF
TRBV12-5	ASDQGGNTEAF
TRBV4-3	ASSQDRASGVETQY
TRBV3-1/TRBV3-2	ASSQDLAGTNSPLH
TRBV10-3	AIRWPSALDGYT
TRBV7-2	ASSTELAGRNEQF
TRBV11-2	ASSYGQGTEAF
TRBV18	ASSMREFQDTQY
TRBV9	ASSVGRVQNFASTDTQY
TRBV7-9	ASSSQGGSEAF
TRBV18	ASSPPGGAEETQY
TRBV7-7	ASSLMGGRRETQY
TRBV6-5	ASSYGLGSHTEAF
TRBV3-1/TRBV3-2	ASSQGLQSTYEQY
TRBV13	ASERENTEAF
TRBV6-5	ASSLRQVYGELF
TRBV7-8	ASSTTGAPYEQY
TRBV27	ASSLSSTGELF
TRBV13	ASSLMGGGTDTQY
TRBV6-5	ASSSQTGGAQH
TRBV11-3	ASSLGLAGGPDTQY
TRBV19	ASSILGLAVNTGELF
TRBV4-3	ASSQGSGQNEQY
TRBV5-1	ASSRGADRILTTEAF
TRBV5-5	ASSIRQGANYEQY
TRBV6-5	ASTLNRDSGNTIY
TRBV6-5	ASSPATVDNYGYT
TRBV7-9	ASSPPGGTYNSPLH
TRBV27	ASSLYSNNYNSPLH
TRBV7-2	ASSSQSVYNEQF
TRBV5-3	ARSRQGDSPENEQY
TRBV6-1	ASSEVGTIDEQY
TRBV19	ASSRTGTGGIFYNSPLH
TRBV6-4	ASSDLHRASYEQY
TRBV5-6	ASRGRGGGYGYT
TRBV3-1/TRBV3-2	ASSQNRAGEAF
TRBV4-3	ASSQDRYTYEQY
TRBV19	ASSRTDLREQY
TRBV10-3	AISAGSTDTQY
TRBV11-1	ASSFRHTYEQY
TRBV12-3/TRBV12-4	ASRQVYGYT
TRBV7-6	ASSLKSGQLSYEQY
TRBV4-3	ASSPATVNTEAF
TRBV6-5	ASSYSGAYSNQPQH
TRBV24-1	ATSEEGGSNEQF
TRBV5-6	ASSPSMGQGNTEAF
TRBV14	ASSGWGVAGNEQY
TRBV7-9	ASTRPGLAGFYNEQF
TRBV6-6	ASSQDNNSPLH
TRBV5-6	ASSPYRGSPYNEQF
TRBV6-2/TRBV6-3	ASSWTGTEAF
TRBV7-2	ASSFSRRETQY
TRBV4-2	ASSRDRGYNEQF
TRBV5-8	ASSLESQGSDTQY
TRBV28	ASSFGVGNTEAF
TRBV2	ASRGGISNQPQH